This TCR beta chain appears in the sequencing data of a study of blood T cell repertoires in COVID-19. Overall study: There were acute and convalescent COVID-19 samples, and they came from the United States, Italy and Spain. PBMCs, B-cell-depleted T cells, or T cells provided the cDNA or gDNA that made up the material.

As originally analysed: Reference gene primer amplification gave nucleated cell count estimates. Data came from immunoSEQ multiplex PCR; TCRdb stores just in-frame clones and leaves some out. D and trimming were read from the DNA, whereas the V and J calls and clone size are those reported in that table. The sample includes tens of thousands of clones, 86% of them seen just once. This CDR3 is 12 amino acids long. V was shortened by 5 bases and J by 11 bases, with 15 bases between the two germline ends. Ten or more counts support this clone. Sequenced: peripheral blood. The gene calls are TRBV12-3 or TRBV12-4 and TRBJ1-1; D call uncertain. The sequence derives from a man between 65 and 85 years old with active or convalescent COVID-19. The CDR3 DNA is TGTGCCAGCAGTCTCAGTGCAAGTTCTGCTTTCTTT. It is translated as CASSLSASSAFF.